This T cell receptor beta chain was obtained from a study of blood T cell repertoires in COVID-19. V lost 5 bases and J lost 5; bases outside the gene matches: 7. This CDR3 region has 15 residues. Germline V gene sequence: CDR1 KGHDR, CDR2 SFDVKD. Repertoires were generated with immunoSEQ multiplex PCR, while TCRdb's copy carries only in-frame clones and drops some. The table records 100,000 or so clones, 82% of them present only once. J is TRBJ2-2 and V is TRBV24-1, with TRBD1 matching 7 bases. The source material was peripheral blood. The sequence came from a man aged 70 or older with active or convalescent COVID-19. CDR3 DNA sequence: TGTGCCACCAGTGCCGCGACAGGGTTGACCGGGGAGCTGTTTTTT. Translation gives CATSAATGLTGELFF.